The 16 T cell receptor beta chains reported below all come from one sample, sequenced in a study of monozygotic twins with cystic fibrosis. TCRdb keeps only in-frame clones here, not all; method: immunoSEQ multiplex PCR. The sample carries 30,000 or so clones, under 95% recorded once. Sequenced material: blood. The receptor source for this set is a girl between 2 and 10 years old with cystic fibrosis.

V and J are TRBV28 and TRBJ1-2; D is ambiguous. CDR1 is MDHEN and CDR2 is SYDVKM in the germline V gene. The CDR3 totals 14 residues. V dropped 4 bases and J dropped 4 bases, with 13 bases sitting between them. CDR3 protein: CASSSERWVYGYTF. CDR3 nucleotide sequence: TGTGCCAGCAGTTCGGAGCGGTGGGTCTATGGCTACACCTTC.

This sequence joins TRBV4-1 and TRBJ1-5; no clear D gene. The CDR3 contains 18 residues. Germline V gene sequence: CDR1 MGHRA, CDR2 YSYEKL. V lost 0 bases, J lost 4 bases, and 19 bases lay in between. The chain's CDR3 is CASSQDIRRAGINQPQHF. CDR3 DNA sequence: TGCGCCAGCAGCCAAGATATAAGGAGAGCGGGTATTAATCAGCCCCAGCATTTT.

This chain connects TRBV4-3 to TRBJ1-1, with 7 positions matching TRBD1. This CDR3 comprises 14 residues. Germline trimming cut 0 bases from V and 11 bases from J; bases unmatched to any gene: 9. Germline values: CDR1 LGHNA, CDR2 YSLEER. The CDR3 loop reads CASSQDRVTGQAFF. The CDR3 DNA reads TGCGCCAGCAGCCAAGATAGGGTGACAGGGCAGGCTTTCTTT.

The chain employs TRBV10-2 and TRBJ2-7, with 7 bases matching TRBD1. Trimming took 6 bases from V and 0 from J; bases not matched to a gene: 8. The CDR3 sequence is 15 residues long. The germline CDR1 and CDR2 sequences are WSHSY and SAAADI. The CDR3 here is CASSSTGLRSYEQYF. CDR3 coding DNA: TGCGCCAGCAGCTCGACAGGGTTACGCTCCTACGAGCAGTACTTC.

V gene TRBV2 combines with J gene TRBJ2-1; 9 bases map to TRBD2. Germline V gives CDR1 SNHLY, CDR2 FYNNEI. J lost 3 bases, V lost 5 bases, and 5 bases had no gene match. CDR3 length: 15 residues. In nucleotides, the CDR3 is TGTGCCAGCAGTTCTAGCGGGGCCCTCTACAATGAGCAGTTCTTC. It codes for CASSSSGALYNEQFF. The variable domain in full, with the rest retrieved from reference TRBV2 and TRBJ2-1, is EPEVTQTPSHQVTQMGQEVILRCVPISNHLYFYWYRQILGQKVEFLVSFYNNEISEKSEIFDDQFSVERPDGSNFTLKIRSTKLEDSAMYFCASSSSGALYNEQFFGPGTRLTVL.

In its sample, this clone was seen once. This sequence joins TRBV29-1 and TRBJ2-5; D call uncertain. The germline V gene encodes CDR1 SQVTM and CDR2 ANQGSEA. V was shortened by 4 bases and J by 5 bases, with 2 bases between the two germline ends. This CDR3 is 9 amino acids long. CDR3 protein: CSVGETQYF. The CDR3 region has the DNA TGCAGCGTTGGGGAGACCCAGTACTTC.

In its sample, this clone was seen once. The V gene is TRBV7-9, the J gene TRBJ2-2, with 7 nucleotides matching TRBD1. Germline trimming cut 5 bases from V and 5 bases from J; bases unmatched to any gene: 5. This CDR3 has 14 residues. Germline values: CDR1 SEHNR, CDR2 FQNEAQ (reference sequence). The CDR3 loop is CASSQGDTTGELFF. The DNA for the CDR3 is TGTGCCAGCAGCCAGGGGGACACTACCGGGGAGCTGTTTTTT.

This rearrangement joins TRBV5-6 to TRBJ1-2; perhaps TRBD1 as D (5 bases). V was cut by 2 bases and J by 6 bases, with 14 bases left in between. From germline, CDR1 is SGHDT and CDR2 YYEEEE. The CDR3 spans 14 residues. Written as DNA, the CDR3 is TGTGCCAGCAGCTTCGGCCAAGGGGAGAATGGCTACACCTTC. Protein product: CASSFGQGENGYTF.

The J gene is TRBJ1-4, the V gene TRBV6-1; D remains unclear. The germline CDR1 and CDR2 sequences are MNHNS and SASEGT. Trimming took off 6 bases at V and 11 bases at J, with 19 bases between the two ends. The CDR3 covers 14 residues. As DNA, the CDR3 is TGTGCCAGCAGAAGGGCCAGGTCAGAGTGGAAACTGTTTTTT. Residues: CASRRARSEWKLFF.

The DNA for the CDR3 is TGTGCCAGCAGCCAAGGACAGGTCCCCAATGAGCAGTTCTTC. Translated, it gives CASSQGQVPNEQFF. The rearrangement uses TRBV6-6 and TRBJ2-1; 7 bases are shared with TRBD1. The CDR3 consists of 14 residues. CDR1 and CDR2 (germline): MNHNY, SVGAGI (reference sequence). V shed 6 bases, J shed 6 bases, and the junction held 8 bases outside the gene matches.

This sequence joins TRBV27 and TRBJ1-5; D possibly corresponds to TRBD1 (5 bases). This CDR3 spans 16 amino acids. V gave up 5 bases and J gave up 4 bases, with 18 bases separating them. CDR1 and CDR2 from the germline V gene are MNHEY and SMNVEV (reference sequence). The CDR3 is CASSLSGGAVNQPQHF. In DNA form, the CDR3 reads TGTGCCAGCAGTCTTTCTGGCGGGGCCGTTAATCAGCCCCAGCATTTT.

This chain links TRBV5-1 with TRBJ1-2, with D possibly TRBD1 on 6 matching bases. Germline V gene lookup returns CDR1 SGHRS and CDR2 YFSETQ. The V end was cut by 2 bases, the J end by 3 bases, with 14 bases between. This CDR3 region has 15 residues. CDR3 DNA sequence: TGCGCCAGCAGCTTCGAGGCAGGGGTGGACTATGGCTACACCTTC. Protein product: CASSFEAGVDYGYTF. Drawing the rest from reference TRBV5-1 and TRBJ1-2, the complete variable domain is KAGVTQTPRYLIKTRGQQVTLSCSPISGHRSVSWYQQTPGQGLQFLFEYFSETQRNKGNFPGRFSGRQFSNSRSEMNVSTLELGDSALYLCASSFEAGVDYGYTFGSGTRLTVV.

This sequence joins TRBV7-2 and TRBJ2-3; D assignment may be TRBD1 or TRBD2 (5 bases each). The CDR3 is made up of 16 amino acids. V was trimmed by 4 bases and J by 1 base, leaving 15 bases between them. The germline V gene has CDR1 SGHTA and CDR2 FQGNSA. The CDR3 region has the DNA TGTGCCAGCAGCTACGCCGGGACCCCCGGCACAGATACGCAGTATTTT. Translated, it gives CASSYAGTPGTDTQYF.

The chain has TRBV27 and TRBJ1-2; 7 bases fit TRBD1. Germline V gene sequence: CDR1 MNHEY, CDR2 SMNVEV (reference sequence). J was trimmed by 8 bases and V by 5 bases; bases with no gene match: 11. The CDR3 is 14 residues long. As DNA, the CDR3 is TGTGCCAGCAGTACCGGGACAGACTTAGTAGGCTACACCTTC. Protein sequence: CASSTGTDLVGYTF.

The chain has TRBV7-2 and TRBJ2-5; 10 bases fit TRBD1. CDR3 length: 17 residues. The V gene's germline CDR1 is SGHTA and CDR2 FQGNSA. The V segment lost 5 bases and the J segment 5 bases; nucleotides outside the gene matches: 14. The CDR3, as DNA: TGTGCCAGCAGCAGTAACTTACCGACAGGGGGCTTGGAGACCCAGTACTTC. Protein: CASSSNLPTGGLETQYF.

This clone was counted a single time. This chain connects TRBV5-6 to TRBJ2-1; D gene unclear. The CDR3 extends over 15 amino acids. The germline CDR1 and CDR2 sequences are SGHDT and YYEEEE. V lost 4 bases and J 0 bases, leaving 11 bases between the germline ends. CDR3 sequence reads: CASSAFPSSYNEQFF. The CDR3 region has the DNA TGTGCCAGCAGCGCCTTCCCGAGCTCCTACAATGAGCAGTTCTTC.